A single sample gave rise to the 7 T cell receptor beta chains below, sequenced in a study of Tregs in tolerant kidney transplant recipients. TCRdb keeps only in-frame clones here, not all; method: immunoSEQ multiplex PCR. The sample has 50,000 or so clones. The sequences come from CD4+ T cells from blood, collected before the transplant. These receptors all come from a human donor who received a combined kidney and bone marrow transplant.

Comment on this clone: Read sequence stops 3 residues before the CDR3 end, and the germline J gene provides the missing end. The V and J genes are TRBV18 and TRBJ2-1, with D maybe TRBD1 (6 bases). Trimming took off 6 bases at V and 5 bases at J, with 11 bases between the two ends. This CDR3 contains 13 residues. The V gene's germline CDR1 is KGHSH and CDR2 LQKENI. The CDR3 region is CASSQGQDNEQFF. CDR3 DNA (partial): TGTGCCAGCTCCCAGGGGCAGGACAATGAG.

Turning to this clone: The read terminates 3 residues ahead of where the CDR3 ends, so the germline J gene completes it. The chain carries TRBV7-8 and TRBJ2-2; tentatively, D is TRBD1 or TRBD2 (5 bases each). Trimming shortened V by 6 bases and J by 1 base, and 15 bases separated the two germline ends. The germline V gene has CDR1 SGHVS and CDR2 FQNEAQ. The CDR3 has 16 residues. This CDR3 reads CASSRGAGGNTGELFF. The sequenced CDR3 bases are TGTGCCAGCAGTCGTGGGGCAGGAGGGAACACCGGGGAG.

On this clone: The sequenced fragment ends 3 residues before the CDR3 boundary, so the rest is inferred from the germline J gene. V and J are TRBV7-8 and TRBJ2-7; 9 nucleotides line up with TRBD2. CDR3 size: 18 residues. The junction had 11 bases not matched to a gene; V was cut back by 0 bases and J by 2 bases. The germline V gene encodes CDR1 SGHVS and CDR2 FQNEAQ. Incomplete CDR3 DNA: TGTGCCAGCAGCTTAGCGCTCGGGCTTGGACTAGCGACCTACGAG. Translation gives CASSLALGLGLATYE. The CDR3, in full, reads CASSLALGLGLATYEQYF.

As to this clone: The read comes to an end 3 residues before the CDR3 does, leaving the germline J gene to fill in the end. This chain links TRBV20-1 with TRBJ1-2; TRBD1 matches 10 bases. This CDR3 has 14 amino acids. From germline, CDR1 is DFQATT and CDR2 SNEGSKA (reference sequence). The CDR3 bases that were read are TGCAGTCGTCGACAGGGGGCTAAGTACTGTAGC. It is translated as CSRRQGAKYCS. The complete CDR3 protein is CSRRQGAKYCSYTF.

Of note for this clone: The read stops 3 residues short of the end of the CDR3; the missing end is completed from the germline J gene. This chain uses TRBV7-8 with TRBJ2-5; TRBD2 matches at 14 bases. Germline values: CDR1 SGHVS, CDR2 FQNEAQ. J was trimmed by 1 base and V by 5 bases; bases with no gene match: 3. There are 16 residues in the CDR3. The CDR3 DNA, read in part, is TGTGCCAGCAGCAGAGGGACTAGCGGGGGCCAAGAGACC. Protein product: CASSRGTSGGQET. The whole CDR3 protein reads CASSRGTSGGQETQYF.

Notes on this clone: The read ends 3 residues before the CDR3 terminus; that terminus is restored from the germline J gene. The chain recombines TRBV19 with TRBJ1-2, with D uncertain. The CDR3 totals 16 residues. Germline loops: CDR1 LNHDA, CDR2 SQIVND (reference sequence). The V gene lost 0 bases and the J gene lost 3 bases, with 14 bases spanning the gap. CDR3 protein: CASSIERARTHYGYTF. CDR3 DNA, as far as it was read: TGTGCCAGTAGTATAGAAAGGGCCCGAACTCACTATGGC. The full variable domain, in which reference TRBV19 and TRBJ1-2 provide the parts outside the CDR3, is DGGITQSPKYLFRKEGQNVTLSCEQNLNHDAMYWYRQDPGQGLRLIYYSQIVNDFQKGDIAEGYSVSREKKESFPLTVTSAQKNPTAFYLCASSIERARTHYGYTFGSGTRLTVV.

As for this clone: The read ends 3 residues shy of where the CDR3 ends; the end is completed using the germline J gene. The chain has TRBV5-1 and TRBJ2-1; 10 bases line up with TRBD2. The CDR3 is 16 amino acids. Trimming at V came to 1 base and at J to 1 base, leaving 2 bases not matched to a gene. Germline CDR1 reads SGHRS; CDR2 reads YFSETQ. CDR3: CASSLSSGGSYNEQFF. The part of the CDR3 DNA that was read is TGCGCCAGCAGCTTGAGTAGCGGGGGGTCCTACAATGAG.